Listed here are 20 T cell receptor beta chains from one sample, sequenced in a study of tumor-infiltrating lymphocytes in primary liver carcinoma. For each extraction, RNA and DNA were obtained together from around 18-30 mg of unsorted bulk tissue. TCR beta cDNA was reverse-transcribed from about 0.45 ug of total RNA. The reaction used a constant-region primer and ProtoScript II reverse transcriptase. Library construction for TCR beta comprised three nested multiplex PCR rounds performed with slightly modified ARM-PCR. Both of the initial two PCR rounds ran for nine to eleven cycles and employed TRBV1-TRBV30 forward primers alongside a C-beta reverse primer. One entry per CDR3 protein, called by TCRdb with MiXCR from the multiplex PCR reads. In the table there are about 190,000 distinct CDR3 sequences, just under 85% of which are singletons. Sequencing was done on a sample of tumor tissue from primary liver carcinoma. The receptors shown here come from a man aged 35 to 55 with primary liver carcinoma and hepatitis B virus infection.

A note on this clonotype: The germline gene is not matched at one end of the junction; a read error may be the cause. The gene calls are TRBV10-3 and TRBJ2-5, with D tentatively TRBD1 (6 bases). Germline V gene lookup returns CDR1 ENHRY and CDR2 SYGVKD. The length of the CDR3 is 14 residues. CDR3 amino acids: CAISEGHAGETQYF. The CDR3 DNA sequence: TGTGCCATCAGTGAAGGGCACGCAGGGGAGACCCAGTATTTC.

This clonotype was recorded only once. The gene calls are TRBV7-9 and TRBJ2-7, with 8 nucleotides matching TRBD2. Germline loops: CDR1 SEHNR, CDR2 FQNEAQ (reference sequence). V lost 1 base, J lost 12 bases, and 8 bases stayed unmatched. The CDR3 covers 13 residues. CDR3 residues: CASSLVGAGELYF. The CDR3 nucleotides are TGTGCCAGCAGCTTAGTGGGAGCGGGGGAACTGTACTTC.

V usage is TRBV4-2 and J usage is TRBJ1-2; D call uncertain. The CDR3 covers 14 residues. Germline-derived CDR1 and CDR2 are LGHNA and YNFKEQ. Trimming removed 10 bases from V and 8 bases from J, with 23 bases in between. The CDR3 DNA reads as TGTGCCAACAGTCAAGAAGTAAGGTCTCGGGGCTACACCTTC. Encoded protein: CANSQEVRSRGYTF.

Turning to this clonotype: The junction does not match germline at one end; this may be a read error. The chain employs TRBV6-2 or TRBV6-3 and TRBJ2-5; 10 positions match TRBD2. The CDR3 extends over 17 amino acids. Germline loops: CDR1 MNHEY, CDR2 SVGEGT. CDR3 sequence: CASSGRISGRTEITQYF. The CDR3 nucleotides are TGTGCCAGCAGCGGAAGGATTAGCGGGAGGACCGAAATAACCCAGTATTTC.

For this clonotype: A much larger clone sits a single nucleotide away, making a read error possible. This chain uses TRBV5-6 with TRBJ1-1; the D gene is possibly TRBD1 (6 bases). V was pared by 4 bases and J by 10 bases, with 11 bases between. Per the germline V gene, CDR1 is SGHDT and CDR2 is YYEEEE. CDR3 length: 11 amino acids. The CDR3 bases are TGTGCCAGCAGCCTCTCAGGGGCAGCTTTCTTT. Translating it yields CASSLSGAAFF.

Comment on this clonotype: One junction end does not reproduce the germline sequence, and a read error may be involved. The chain recombines TRBV6-6 with TRBJ2-5; weak D call: TRBD2 (5 bases). The germline V gene has CDR1 MNHNY and CDR2 SVGAGI (reference sequence). This CDR3 is built from 13 residues. DNA for the CDR3: TGTGCCAACAGTTACCGGGATCAAGAGACCCAATACTTC. It codes for CANSYRDQETQYF.

Notes on this clonotype: One end of the junction does not line up with germline, which may come from a read error. The chain is built from TRBV29-1 and TRBJ1-2; no clear D gene. Germline V gene sequence: CDR1 SQVTM, CDR2 ANQGSEA. The CDR3 covers 10 residues. For the CDR3, the DNA is TGTAGCGTTGACACCGACCGCTACAACTTC. It is translated as CSVDTDRYNF.

As for this clonotype: A much larger clone differs from this one at a single base, so this may be a read error. The chain employs TRBV7-8 and TRBJ2-1; D possibly corresponds to TRBD2 (5 bases). Trimming removed 5 bases at V and 7 bases at J, with 15 bases between. CDR3 length equals 14 residues. Germline CDR1 SGHVS, CDR2 FQNEAQ. The CDR3: CASSPTGRGNEQFF. The CDR3 region has the DNA TGTGCCAGCAGCCCAACCGGCCGCGGGAATGAGCAGTTCTTC.

With respect to this clonotype: Given the absence of the conserved phenylalanine or tryptophan at the CDR3 end, a read error is likely. V gene TRBV4-1 combines with J gene TRBJ2-2; D is tentatively TRBD1 or TRBD2 (6 bases each). CDR3 size: 15 residues. The V and J ends lost 5 bases and 6 bases respectively, with 16 bases between them. Germline V gives CDR1 MGHRA, CDR2 YSYEKL. The CDR3 DNA reads as TGCGCCAGCAGCACCCAACGGAGGGGGGCCGGGGAGCTGTTTATT. Translation gives CASSTQRRGAGELFI.

This clonotype was seen once. V and J are TRBV29-1 and TRBJ1-4, with D hard to call. The CDR3 has 13 amino acids. The germline CDR1 and CDR2 sequences are SQVTM and ANQGSEA. Here the CDR3 reads CNLDGGMGEKLFF. For the CDR3, the DNA is TGCAACCTTGATGGAGGGATGGGTGAAAAACTGTTTTTT.

V usage is TRBV6-1 and J usage is TRBJ1-2, with D perhaps matching TRBD1 (5 bases). CDR3 length: 15 amino acids. In germline, CDR1 is MNHNS, CDR2 SASEGT. V dropped 7 bases and J dropped 8 bases, with 23 bases sitting between them. The CDR3 protein is CASIVSGAWSDGYTF. CDR3 in DNA: TGTGCCAGCATAGTTTCCGGGGCATGGTCTGACGGCTACACCTTC.

The sample holds many counts of this clonotype. The chain joins TRBV6-1 to TRBJ2-5, with D unclear. V was clipped by 2 bases and J by 7 bases, with 5 bases between them. The CDR3 is 11 residues long. Germline CDR1 reads MNHNS; CDR2 reads SASEGT. CDR3 protein: CASSEWPTQYF. In nucleotides, the CDR3 is TGTGCCAGCAGTGAATGGCCGACCCAGTACTTC.

This clonotype was detected only once. V gene TRBV29-1 combines with J gene TRBJ1-1; D uncertain. The V gene's germline CDR1 is SQVTM and CDR2 ANQGSEA. This CDR3 comprises 12 residues. Trimming removed 6 bases at V and 4 bases at J, with 12 bases between. The DNA for the CDR3 is TGCAGCGTCGAATCCTGGGTCACTGAAGCTTTCTTT. Translation gives CSVESWVTEAFF.

This clonotype has a handful of counts. A read error may account for a junction end that differs from germline. This sequence joins TRBV6-5 and TRBJ2-1, with D unclear. There are 11 residues in the CDR3. The germline V gene has CDR1 MNHEY and CDR2 SVGAGI. In DNA form, the CDR3 reads TGTGCCAGCAGTTCGGGTCGCGAGCAATTCTTC. Its protein product is CASSSGREQFF.

Comments on this clonotype: The junction shows a germline mismatch at one end, possibly a read error. The chain carries TRBV11-3 and TRBJ1-5; a possible D gene is TRBD1 (5 bases). Per the germline V gene, CDR1 is SGHNT and CDR2 is YENEEA. The CDR3 loop spans 15 amino acids. The CDR3 sequence is CAGSFDLGVAQPQHF. The CDR3 nucleotides are TGTGCCGGCAGTTTTGATCTGGGGGTGGCTCAGCCCCAGCATTTT.

Note on this clonotype: The junction departs from germline at one end; a sequencing error may be responsible. The chain recombines TRBV29-1 with TRBJ2-3; TRBD1 aligns across 7 bases. This CDR3 has 14 residues. CDR1 and CDR2 from the germline V gene are SQVTM and ANQGSEA. The CDR3 sequence: CNVQQGIPTDTQYF. The CDR3 nucleotides read TGCAACGTTCAACAGGGGATCCCCACAGATACGCAGTATTTT.

The J gene is TRBJ2-5, the V gene TRBV11-2; perhaps TRBD2 as D (5 bases). The germline V gene has CDR1 SGHAT and CDR2 FQNNGV. The CDR3 totals 15 residues. CDR3: CISIRRTGPTETQYF. In DNA, the CDR3 is TGTATCAGCATTCGTCGGACTGGTCCCACGGAGACCCAGTACTTC.

Turning to this clonotype: Mismatch with germline at one junction end may stem from a read error. This chain uses TRBV11-3 with TRBJ2-1; D is undetermined. The CDR3 runs 14 residues. Germline CDR1 reads SGHNT; CDR2 reads YENEEA. DNA of the CDR3: TGTACCAGCAGCTTAGACATACAGTGTGGCGAGCAGTTCTTC. Translating gives CTSSLDIQCGEQFF.

This clonotype appeared many times. The chain couples TRBV28 to TRBJ2-3; 8 positions match TRBD2. CDR3 length: 13 residues. Losses at the gene ends were 7 bases for V and 0 bases for J; bases not matched to a gene: 0. Per the germline V gene, CDR1 is MDHEN and CDR2 is SYDVKM. The CDR3 DNA reads TGTGCCAGCATAGCGGGAAGCACAGATACGCAGTATTTT. As protein: CASIAGSTDTQYF.

Notes on this clonotype: One base away lies a much larger clone, so this may be a sequencing read error. The rearrangement joins TRBV10-1 to TRBJ2-2; 10 bases are shared with TRBD2. Germline assignment: CDR1 WNHNN and CDR2 SYGVQD (reference sequence). J lost 5 bases, V lost 4 bases, and 10 bases had no gene match. This CDR3 comprises 17 residues. The CDR3 protein is CASSGSSGSLVTGELFF. In DNA form, the CDR3 reads TGCGCCAGCAGTGGGTCTAGCGGGAGCCTAGTGACCGGGGAGCTGTTTTTT.